This TCR beta chain stems from a study of post-analysis software for immune sequencing data. Study in general: Both relapsing-remitting and secondary progressive multiple sclerosis featured among the disease courses, as did progressive-relapsing multiple sclerosis. Findings and caveats of the study: Higher frequency in patients than in controls was seen for roughly 5 TRBV segments, with TRBV5-6, TRBV5-1 and TRBV20-1 among them. Among multiple sclerosis patients, normalized Chao1 diversity was significantly below that of controls. Those samples that were prepared in the same batch co-clustered strongly by F measure.

There are a few counts of this clonotype. What it binds is unknown. The V gene's germline CDR1 is MNHEY and CDR2 SMNVEV (reference sequence). The CDR3 runs 16 residues. Trimming shortened V by 0 bases and J by 0 bases, and 9 bases separated the two germline ends. Carried by the TCR beta cDNA libraries were unique molecular identifiers. There were about 0.85 to 10 million T cells, and around 460,000 cDNA molecules came from them. One entry per CDR3 protein results from TCRdb running MiXCR on the PCR reads. The data show hundreds of thousands of distinct CDR3 sequences, around 60% seen once. This clonotype originated in a girl aged 2 to 10 with multiple sclerosis. The chain uses TRBV27 and TRBJ1-5, with TRBD1 as a possible D gene (6 bases). The sequenced sample was blood. Written as DNA, the CDR3 is TGTGCCAGCAGTTTATCGGCAGGGGATAGCAATCAGCCCCAGCATTTT. Amino acids: CASSLSAGDSNQPQHF.